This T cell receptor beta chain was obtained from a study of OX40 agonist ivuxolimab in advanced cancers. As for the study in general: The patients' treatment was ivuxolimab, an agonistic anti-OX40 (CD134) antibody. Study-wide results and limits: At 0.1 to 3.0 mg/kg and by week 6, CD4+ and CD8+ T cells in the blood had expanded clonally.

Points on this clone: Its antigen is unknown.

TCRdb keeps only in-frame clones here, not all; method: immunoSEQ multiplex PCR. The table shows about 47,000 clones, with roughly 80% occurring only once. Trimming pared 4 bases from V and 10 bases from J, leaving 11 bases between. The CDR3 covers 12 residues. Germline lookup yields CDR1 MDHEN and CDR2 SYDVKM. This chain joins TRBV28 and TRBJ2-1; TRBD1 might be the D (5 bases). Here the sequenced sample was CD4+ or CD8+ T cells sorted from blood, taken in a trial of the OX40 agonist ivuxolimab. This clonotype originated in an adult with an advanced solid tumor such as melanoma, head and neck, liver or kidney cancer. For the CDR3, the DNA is TGTGCCAGCAGTTATGGGGCGAGGGAGCAGTTCTTC. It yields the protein CASSYGAREQFF.